The 2 T cell receptor beta chains presented below share a single source sample, sequenced in a study of blood T cell repertoires in COVID-19. Clones were read by immunoSEQ multiplex PCR, and TCRdb kept only the in-frame ones, dropping some. This sample has fewer than 250,000 clones; 84% occur once, and the top ten carry approximately 8.1%. The source material was peripheral blood. Receptors were obtained from a woman aged 45-65 years with active or convalescent COVID-19.

The chain recombines TRBV19 with TRBJ2-7; 11 nucleotides align to TRBD2. The CDR3 spans 15 residues. The germline gives CDR1 LNHDA, CDR2 SQIVND (reference sequence). V lost 5 bases, J lost 0 bases, and 3 bases stayed unmatched. The DNA for the CDR3 is TGTGCCAGTAGTGTTACTAGCGGGAGCTCCTACGAGCAGTACTTC. Protein product: CASSVTSGSSYEQYF.

This clone was seen only a few times. This chain joins TRBV4-1 and TRBJ1-3; D unclear. Germline loops: CDR1 MGHRA, CDR2 YSYEKL. There are 14 residues in the CDR3. The V end lost 2 bases, the J end lost 7 bases, and 12 bases lay between the germline ends. The CDR3 spells CASSQSLAWNTIYF. The DNA for the CDR3 is TGCGCCAGCAGCCAATCCCTGGCTTGGAACACCATATATTTT.